The 3 T cell receptor beta chains listed next were all sequenced from one sample in a study of T-cell reconstitution after alpha-beta-depleted transplantation in children (dated by TCRdb to 2016 to 2018). Read against the paper, the sample's treatment or condition label means: allogeneic hematopoietic cell transplantation with graft depleted of TCRalphabeta T cells and CD19 B cells. Library preparation used PCR. Sequencing instrument: Illumina HiSeq 2500. To normalize quantification of the TCRbeta repertoire, the TCR libraries were built with molecular barcoding that relied on unique molecular identifiers. Clones were called with MiXCR by TCRdb after fastp trimmed the public reads at Q25, and only in-frame beta chains were retained. Identical CDR3 protein sequences are pooled into one entry, listed with their most common genes and DNA. This sample is represented by approximately 490,000 distinct CDR3 sequences; under 12% of them were singletons. The top ten hold 2% to 2.5% of the sample.

The sample in question was PBMCs, obtained before TCRalphabeta/CD19-depleted stem cell transplant. The receptors derive from a child younger than 10 with inherited bone marrow failure, due to receive a stem cell transplant.

The chain couples TRBV19 to TRBJ2-5; 9 nucleotides line up with TRBD2. Germline V gene data show CDR1 as LNHDA and CDR2 as SQIVND (reference sequence). With 3 bases clipped from V and 3 bases from J, the junction kept 5 bases outside the gene matches. CDR3 length: 15 residues. The CDR3 reads CASSMGLAKEETQYF. CDR3 coding DNA: TGTGCCAGTAGTATGGGACTAGCAAAAGAAGAGACCCAGTACTTC.

There are many counts of this clonotype. This chain uses TRBV5-1 with TRBJ1-1; D not certain. The CDR3 spans 13 residues. From germline, CDR1 is SGHRS and CDR2 YFSETQ. Trimming took off 6 bases at V and 4 bases at J, with 13 bases between the two ends. The CDR3 is CASTEHEGTEAFF. The CDR3 DNA reads as TGCGCCAGCACCGAGCATGAGGGCACTGAAGCTTTCTTT.

This clonotype came up many times. The chain has TRBV5-1 and TRBJ2-3; D is undetermined. Germline V gives CDR1 SGHRS, CDR2 YFSETQ. This CDR3 region has 13 residues. The ends were cut back, 5 bases at V and 4 bases at J, with 11 bases in the middle. The chain's CDR3 is CASSEVSADTQYF. The CDR3 coding sequence is TGCGCCAGCAGTGAAGTATCCGCAGATACGCAGTATTTT.